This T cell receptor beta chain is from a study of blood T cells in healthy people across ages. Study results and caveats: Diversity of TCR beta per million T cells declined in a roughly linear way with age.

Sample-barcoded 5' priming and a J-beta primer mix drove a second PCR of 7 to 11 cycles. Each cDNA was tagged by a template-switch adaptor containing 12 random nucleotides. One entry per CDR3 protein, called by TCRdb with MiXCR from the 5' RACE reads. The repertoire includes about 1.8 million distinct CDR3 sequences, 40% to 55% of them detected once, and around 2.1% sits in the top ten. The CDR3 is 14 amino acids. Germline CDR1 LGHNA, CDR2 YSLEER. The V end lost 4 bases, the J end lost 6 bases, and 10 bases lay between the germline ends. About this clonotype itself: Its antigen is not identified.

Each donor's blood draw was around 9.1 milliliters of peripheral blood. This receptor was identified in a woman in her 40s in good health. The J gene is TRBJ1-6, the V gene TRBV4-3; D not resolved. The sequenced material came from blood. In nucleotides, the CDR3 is TGCGCCAGCAGCCGAGGGTTTTCTAATTCACCCCTCCACTTT. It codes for CASSRGFSNSPLHF.